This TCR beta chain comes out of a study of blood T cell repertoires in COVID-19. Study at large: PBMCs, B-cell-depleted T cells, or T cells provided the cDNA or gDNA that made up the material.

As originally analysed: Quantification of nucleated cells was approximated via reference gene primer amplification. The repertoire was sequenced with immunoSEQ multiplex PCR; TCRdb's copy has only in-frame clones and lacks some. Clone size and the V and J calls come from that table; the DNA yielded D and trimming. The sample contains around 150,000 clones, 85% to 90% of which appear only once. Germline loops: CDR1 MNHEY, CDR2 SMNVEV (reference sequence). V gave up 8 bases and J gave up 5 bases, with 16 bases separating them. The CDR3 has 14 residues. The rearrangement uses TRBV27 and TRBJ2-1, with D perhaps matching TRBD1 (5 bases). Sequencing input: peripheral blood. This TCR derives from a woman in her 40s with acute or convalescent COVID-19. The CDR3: CASPSGQTHNEQFF. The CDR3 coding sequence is TGTGCCAGCCCTTCAGGGCAGACCCACAATGAGCAGTTCTTC.